A selection of T cell receptor beta chains follows, all from one sample in a study of T cells in Graves' hyperthyroidism and ophthalmopathy. TCRdb passed the multiplex PCR reads through MiXCR, listing each CDR3 protein once. The data contain hundreds of thousands of distinct CDR3 sequences, about 14% of them singletons. Material for sequencing was blood. The receptor set was obtained from a woman in her fifties or sixties with Graves' ophthalmopathy. The CDR3 runs from the conserved cysteine through the conserved F or W. Fields, in order: J gene, CDR3 length, D gene, V gene, clone size, CDR3 protein, CDR3 DNA. D genes are given only for firm matches. Only part of the rows carry a size: once, few, many, or a class if the clone is expanded.

>TRBJ2-1|15|TRBD2|TRBV12-3/TRBV12-4|-
CASSPWTSEDNEQFF
TGTGCCAGCAGTCCCTGGACTAGCGAAGACAATGAGCAGTTCTTC
>TRBJ2-5|14|-|TRBV2|many
CASTPGLLKETQYF
TGTGCCAGCACCCCCGGACTATTGAAGGAGACCCAGTACTTC
>TRBJ2-1|14|TRBD1|TRBV5-8|few
CASSLVGQGSEQFF
TGTGCCAGCAGCTTGGTGGGACAGGGGAGTGAGCAGTTCTTC
>TRBJ1-1|15|-|TRBV5-1|many
CASSLVRGENTEAFF
TGCGCCAGCAGCTTGGTCAGAGGGGAGAACACTGAAGCTTTCTTT
>TRBJ2-3|16|TRBD2|TRBV14|many
CASSLQLAGTADTQYF
TGTGCCAGCAGCCTCCAGCTAGCGGGAACCGCAGATACGCAGTATTTT
>TRBJ1-1|14|TRBD1|TRBV2|many
CASRGTALNTEAFF
TGTGCCAGCAGGGGGACAGCATTGAACACTGAAGCTTTCTTT
>TRBJ2-3|14|TRBD2|TRBV20-1|many
CSALAGGATDTQYF
TGCAGTGCACTAGCGGGAGGGGCCACAGATACGCAGTATTTT
>TRBJ1-4|14|-|TRBV24-1|-
CATSDSRVREKLFF
TGTGCCACCAGTGACTCCAGGGTAAGGGAAAAACTGTTTTTT
>TRBJ1-5|13|-|TRBV15|few
CATSIGAGQPQHF
TGTGCCACCAGCATAGGGGCAGGCCAGCCCCAGCATTTT
>TRBJ2-5|12|-|TRBV6-2/TRBV6-3|-
CASSLPFDTQYF
TGTGCCAGCAGCCTGCCTTTCGACACCCAGTACTTC
>TRBJ1-2|14|-|TRBV30|many
CAWRRGMDNYGYTF
TGTGCCTGGAGAAGGGGGATGGATAACTATGGCTACACCTTC
>TRBJ2-2|15|-|TRBV7-3|few
CASSSGRTVPGELFF
TGTGCCAGCAGTTCAGGCAGGACAGTCCCCGGGGAGCTGTTTTTT
>TRBJ1-5|13|-|TRBV25-1|-
CASSIGHNQPQHF
TGTGCCAGCAGTATAGGGCACAATCAGCCCCAGCATTTT
>TRBJ2-2|13|TRBD1|TRBV6-1|-
CASRPTGAGELFF
TGTGCCAGCAGGCCCACAGGGGCCGGGGAGCTGTTTTTT
>TRBJ2-7|15|-|TRBV9|-
CASSPGGSVRSEQYF
TGTGCCAGCAGCCCAGGGGGGTCGGTTCGTTCCGAGCAGTACTTC
>TRBJ1-1|14|-|TRBV25-1|few
CASSEWRGDTEAFF
TGTGCCAGCAGTGAATGGAGGGGGGACACTGAAGCTTTCTTT
>TRBJ1-4|15|-|TRBV7-2|many
CASSPPGATNEKLFF
TGTGCCAGCAGCCCCCCCGGTGCAACTAATGAAAAACTGTTTTTT
>TRBJ2-7|13|-|TRBV11-1|many
CASSWDTSYEQYF
TGTGCCAGCAGCTGGGACACCTCCTACGAGCAGTACTTC
>TRBJ2-1|16|TRBD2|TRBV7-3|-
CASSFGLAGGHNEQFF
TGTGCCAGCAGCTTCGGACTAGCGGGAGGGCACAATGAGCAGTTCTTC
>TRBJ2-3|15|TRBD2|TRBV24-1|few
CATSNAGGPADTQYF
TGTGCCACCAGTAACGCGGGAGGGCCGGCAGATACGCAGTATTTT
>TRBJ2-4|13|TRBD1|TRBV2|-
CASSRDRGSIQYF
TGTGCCAGCAGCCGGGACAGGGGAAGCATTCAGTACTTC
>TRBJ2-5|19|TRBD2|TRBV20-1|-
CSARIGTSGRPIPWETQYF
TGCAGTGCTAGAATAGGGACTAGCGGGAGGCCCATCCCGTGGGAGACCCAGTACTTC